This T cell receptor beta chain was documented in a study of blood T cell repertoires in COVID-19. Germline V lookup: CDR1 MDHEN, CDR2 SYDVKM. This CDR3 region has 13 residues. V shed 3 bases and J 8 bases; nucleotides not matched to a gene: 5. The data were produced by immunoSEQ multiplex PCR, yet TCRdb's version contains in-frame clones alone and is incomplete. This repertoire shows fewer than 150,000 clones, 84% found once; its top ten account for 8% to 10%. The V and J genes are TRBV28 and TRBJ1-2; 8 bases match TRBD1. The sequencing sample was made of peripheral blood. The receptor's source is an elderly woman in a cohort sampled during active or convalescent COVID-19. CDR3 amino acids: CASSLTGVVGYTF. In DNA form, the CDR3 reads TGTGCCAGCAGTTTGACAGGGGTAGTAGGCTACACCTTC.